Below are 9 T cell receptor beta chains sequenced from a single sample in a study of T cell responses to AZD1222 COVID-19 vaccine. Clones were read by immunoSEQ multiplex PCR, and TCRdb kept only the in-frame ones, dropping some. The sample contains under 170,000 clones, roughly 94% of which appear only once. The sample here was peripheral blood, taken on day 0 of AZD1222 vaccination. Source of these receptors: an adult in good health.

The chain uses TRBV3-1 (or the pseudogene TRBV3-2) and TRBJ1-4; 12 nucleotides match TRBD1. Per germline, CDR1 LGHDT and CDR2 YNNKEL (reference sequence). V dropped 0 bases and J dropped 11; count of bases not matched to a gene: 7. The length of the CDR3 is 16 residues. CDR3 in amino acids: CASSQDSGTGGGKLFF. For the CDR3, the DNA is TGTGCCAGCAGCCAAGATTCCGGGACAGGGGGCGGGAAACTGTTTTTT.

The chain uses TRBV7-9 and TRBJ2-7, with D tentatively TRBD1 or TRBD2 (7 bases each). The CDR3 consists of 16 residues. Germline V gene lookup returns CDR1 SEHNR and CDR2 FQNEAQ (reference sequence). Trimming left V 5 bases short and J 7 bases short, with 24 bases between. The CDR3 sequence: CASSPQGEGQEDEQYV. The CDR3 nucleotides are TGTGCCAGCAGCCCCCAGGGGGAGGGCCAGGAGGATGAGCAGTACGTC.

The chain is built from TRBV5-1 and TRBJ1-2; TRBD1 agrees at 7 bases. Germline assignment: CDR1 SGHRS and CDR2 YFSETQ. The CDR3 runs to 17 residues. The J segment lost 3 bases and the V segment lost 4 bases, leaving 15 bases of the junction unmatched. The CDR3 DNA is TGCGCCAGCAGCCCGGGACAGTCTTTTTTAAGAGACTATGGCTACACCTTC. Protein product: CASSPGQSFLRDYGYTF.

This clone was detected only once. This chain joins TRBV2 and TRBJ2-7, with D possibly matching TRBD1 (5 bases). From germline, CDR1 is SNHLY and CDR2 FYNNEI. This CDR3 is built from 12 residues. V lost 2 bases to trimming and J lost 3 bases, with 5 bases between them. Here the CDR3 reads CASSEQGYEQYV. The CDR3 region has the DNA TGTGCCAGCAGTGAACAGGGCTACGAGCAGTACGTC.

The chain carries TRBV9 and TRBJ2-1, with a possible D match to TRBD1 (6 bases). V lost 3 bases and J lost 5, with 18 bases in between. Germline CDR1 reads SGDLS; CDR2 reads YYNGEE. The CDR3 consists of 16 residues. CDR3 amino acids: CASSAEQGNLHNEQFF. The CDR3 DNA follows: TGTGCCAGCAGCGCCGAGCAGGGGAACCTCCACAATGAGCAGTTCTTC.

CDR3 amino acids: CASSLPSGYEQYV. The CDR3 bases are TGTGCCAGCAGCTTACCTAGCGGGTACGAGCAGTACGTC. V is TRBV7-2 and J is TRBJ2-7; 8 positions agree with TRBD2. The germline V gene has CDR1 SGHTA and CDR2 FQGNSA. This CDR3 contains 13 residues. Trimming removed 2 bases from V and 4 bases from J; junction bases left unmatched: 1.

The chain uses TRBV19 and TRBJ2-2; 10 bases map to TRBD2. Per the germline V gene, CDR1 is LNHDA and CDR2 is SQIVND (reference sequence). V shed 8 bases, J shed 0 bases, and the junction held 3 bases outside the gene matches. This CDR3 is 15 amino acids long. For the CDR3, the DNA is TGTGCCAGTGTTGGACTAGCGGCGAACACCGGGGAGCTGTTTTTT. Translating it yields CASVGLAANTGELFF.

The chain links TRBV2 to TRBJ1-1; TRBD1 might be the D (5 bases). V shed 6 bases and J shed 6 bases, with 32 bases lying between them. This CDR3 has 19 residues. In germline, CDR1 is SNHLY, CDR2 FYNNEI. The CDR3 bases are TGTGCCAGCAGGGTCCTTCCCTCCGACAGCCAGGTGGGGACGGCTGAAGCTTTCTTT. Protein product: CASRVLPSDSQVGTAEAFF.

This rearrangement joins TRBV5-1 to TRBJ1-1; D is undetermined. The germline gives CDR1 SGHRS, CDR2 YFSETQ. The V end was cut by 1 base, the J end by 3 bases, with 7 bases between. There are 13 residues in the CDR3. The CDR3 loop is CASSLTVYTEAFF. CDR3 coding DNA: TGCGCCAGCAGCTTGACAGTTTACACTGAAGCTTTCTTT. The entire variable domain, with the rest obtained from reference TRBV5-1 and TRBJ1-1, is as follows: KAGVTQTPRYLIKTRGQQVTLSCSPISGHRSVSWYQQTPGQGLQFLFEYFSETQRNKGNFPGRFSGRQFSNSRSEMNVSTLELGDSALYLCASSLTVYTEAFFGQGTRLTVV.